The next 5 T cell receptor beta chains were all read from a single sample in a study of shared clonotypes between healthy human individuals. TCRdb keeps only in-frame clones here, not all; method: immunoSEQ multiplex PCR. This sample carries 150,000 to 200,000 clones, 85% to 95% of them seen once, and the ten largest clones take about 0.067%. The sample taken for sequencing was naive CD4+ T cells sorted from blood. As for subset: CD45RA+ positively selected. The receptors derive from a young woman in good health.

The rearrangement uses TRBV2 and TRBJ2-5; no clear D. The end of the DNA fits TRBJ2-7 better, so the J call may be wrong. Germline assignment: CDR1 SNHLY and CDR2 FYNNEI. CDR3 length: 11 residues. CDR3 DNA: TGTGCCAGCAGTTCTCTCTACGAGCAGTACTTC. It translates to CASSSLYEQYF.

With regard to this clone: The DNA is left out, because the CDR3 cannot be placed on it with certainty; the CDR3 is given as TCRdb lists it. The rearrangement uses TRBV28 and TRBJ1-6; the table names TRBD1, a call not compared with the DNA. The CDR3 comprises 16 residues, both ends counted. CDR1 MDHEN and CDR2 SYDVKM come from the germline V gene. CDR3 sequence: CASSSSTGYSNSPLHF.

The gene calls are TRBV6-5 and TRBJ1-5; no definite D call. Looked up from germline, CDR1 is MNHEY and CDR2 is SVGAGI. The CDR3 consists of 13 residues. V was trimmed by 2 bases and J by 4 bases, leaving 6 bases between them. The CDR3 protein is CASSYRVNQPQHF. The CDR3 nucleotides are TGTGCCAGCAGTTACAGGGTTAATCAGCCCCAGCATTTT.

To note about this clone: The sample has other DNA sequences that encode this CDR3 too. The chain carries TRBV28 and TRBJ2-5, with unresolved D. CDR3 size: 11 residues. Trimming stripped 6 bases from V and 5 bases from J, with 7 bases between. CDR1 is MDHEN, CDR2 SYDVKM, per germline. CDR3 DNA: TGTGCCAGCAGCTTCCGGGAGACCCAGTACTTC. Residues: CASSFRETQYF.

The V call is TRBV30, the J call TRBJ1-6; perhaps TRBD1 as D (5 bases). Germline loops: CDR1 GTSNPN, CDR2 SVGIG (reference sequence). This CDR3 comprises 14 residues. Trimming left V 3 bases short and J 10 bases short, with 16 bases between. Here the CDR3 reads CAWSLEGLGSPLHF. The CDR3 bases are TGTGCCTGGAGCCTAGAGGGGTTAGGCTCACCCCTCCACTTT.